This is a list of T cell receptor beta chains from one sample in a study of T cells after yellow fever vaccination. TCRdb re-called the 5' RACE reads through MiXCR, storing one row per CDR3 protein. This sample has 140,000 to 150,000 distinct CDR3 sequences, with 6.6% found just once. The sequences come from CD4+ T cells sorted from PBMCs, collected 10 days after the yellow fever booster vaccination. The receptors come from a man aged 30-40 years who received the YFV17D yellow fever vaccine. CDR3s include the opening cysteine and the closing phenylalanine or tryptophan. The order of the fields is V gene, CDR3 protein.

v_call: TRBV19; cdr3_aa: CASSGTGRPYEQYF
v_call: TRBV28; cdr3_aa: CASSSTFAGRKETQYF
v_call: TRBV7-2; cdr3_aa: CASSQGPGNIQYF
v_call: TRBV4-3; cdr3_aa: CASSQDLWDRAYEQYF
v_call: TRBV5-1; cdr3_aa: CASSLQLAGNTGELFF
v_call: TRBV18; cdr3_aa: CASSPLEQGDTEAFF
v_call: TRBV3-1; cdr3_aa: CASSQSVLAEETQYF
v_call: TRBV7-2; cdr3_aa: CASSKRRTSTDTQYF
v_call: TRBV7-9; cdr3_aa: CASSLARDVGYNEQFF
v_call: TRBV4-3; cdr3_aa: CASSQESGIGTETQYF
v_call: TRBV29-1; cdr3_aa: CSVGLAARKGGQFF
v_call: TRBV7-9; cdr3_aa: CASSFWSTGGSPLHF
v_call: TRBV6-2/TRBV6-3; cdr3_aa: CASNGRTFMNTEAFF
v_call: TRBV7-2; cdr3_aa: CASSFGTDSNQPQHF
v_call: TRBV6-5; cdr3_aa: CASGGGLETQYF
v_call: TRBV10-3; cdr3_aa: CAIIDTGGATYNEQFF
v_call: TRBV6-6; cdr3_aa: CATAIRGGQPQHF
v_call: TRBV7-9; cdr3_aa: CAIAEQETQYF
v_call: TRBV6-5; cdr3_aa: CASSYQPRGPQHF
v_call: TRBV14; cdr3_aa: CASSVGPEQFF
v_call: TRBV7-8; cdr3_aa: CASRRDHSNTGELFF
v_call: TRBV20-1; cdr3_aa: CSARDGDRGPQETQYF
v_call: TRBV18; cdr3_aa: CASSPPIHRVEAFF
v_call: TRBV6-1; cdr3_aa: CASIHSRDSTTQYF
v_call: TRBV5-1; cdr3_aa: CASSLEGGPTSYNEQFF
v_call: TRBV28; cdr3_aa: CASSFGQGWETQYF
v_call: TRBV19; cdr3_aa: CASSRRDNEQFF
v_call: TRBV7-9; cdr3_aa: CASSLAPGHLAKNIQYF
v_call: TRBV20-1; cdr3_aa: CSARDPRFALDIQYF
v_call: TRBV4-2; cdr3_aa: CASSQWGRGSGHGNQPQHF
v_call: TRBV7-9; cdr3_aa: CASSPGTGEYEQYF
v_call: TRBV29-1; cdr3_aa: CSGQWGYEQYF
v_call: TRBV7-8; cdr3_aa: CASSGQGWSTEAFF
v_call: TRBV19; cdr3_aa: CASTPGLMNTGELFF
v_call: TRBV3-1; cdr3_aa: CASSQGAGAEAFF
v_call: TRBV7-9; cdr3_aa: CASSRDRVRNTEAFF
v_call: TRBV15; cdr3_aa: CATSATSGRFSYNEQFF
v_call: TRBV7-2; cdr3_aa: CASSLIGVETQYF
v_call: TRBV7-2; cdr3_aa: CASSTTGGSGTQYF
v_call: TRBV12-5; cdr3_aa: CASGPSGGETQYF
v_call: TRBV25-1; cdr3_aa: CASNQGVYEQYF
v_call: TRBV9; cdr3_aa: CASSPRPSLNEQFF
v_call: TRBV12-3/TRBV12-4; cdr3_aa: CASSFRGLAPYEQYF
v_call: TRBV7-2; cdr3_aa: CASSLDGVTSYEQYF